The sequence of this T cell receptor beta chain was determined in a study of control samples from healthy donors and cancer patients. The CDR3 is made up of 15 amino acids. The germline V gene has CDR1 SGHTA and CDR2 FQGNSA. Germline trimming cut 5 bases from V and 10 bases from J; bases unmatched to any gene: 6. Only in-frame clones appear in the TCRdb table, and some are missing; sequencing was by immunoSEQ multiplex PCR. The repertoire holds about 160,000 clones, approximately 96% seen once, with approximately 1% in the top ten. This TCR derives from a woman in her 30s in good health. This chain joins TRBV7-2 and TRBJ2-1, with TRBD2 identical over 15 bases. Sequencing used blood. CDR3 loop: CASSRGLAGGGEQFF. The CDR3, as DNA: TGTGCCAGCAGCCGGGGACTAGCGGGGGGCGGGGAGCAGTTCTTC.